This T cell receptor beta chain derives from a study of OX40 agonist ivuxolimab in advanced cancers. On the study more broadly: Prior anti-PD-1, anti-PD-L1 or anti-CTLA-4 therapy did not bar entry, and 30% to 40% had some. Three patients showed partial responses: one hepatocellular carcinoma and two cutaneous melanoma cases.

Data came from immunoSEQ multiplex PCR; TCRdb stores just in-frame clones and leaves some out. The sample has approximately 70,000 clones; 75% to 90% are singletons. This clone was counted once. Cycle 7 day 1, cycle 4 day 1, and baseline were the timepoints at which blood was sampled. Germline assignment: CDR1 MRHNA and CDR2 SNTAGT. The length of the CDR3 is 15 residues. Trimming pared 4 bases from V and 4 bases from J, leaving 16 bases between. The chain links TRBV6-4 to TRBJ1-1, with unresolved D. The clonotype was recovered from an adult with an advanced solid tumor such as melanoma, head and neck, liver or kidney cancer. The input for sequencing was CD4+ or CD8+ T cells sorted from blood, taken in a trial of the OX40 agonist ivuxolimab. The CDR3 DNA reads as TGTGCCAGCAGTGCCTCGGCGGGGTTTATCACTGAAGCTTTCTTT. Its protein product is CASSASAGFITEAFF.